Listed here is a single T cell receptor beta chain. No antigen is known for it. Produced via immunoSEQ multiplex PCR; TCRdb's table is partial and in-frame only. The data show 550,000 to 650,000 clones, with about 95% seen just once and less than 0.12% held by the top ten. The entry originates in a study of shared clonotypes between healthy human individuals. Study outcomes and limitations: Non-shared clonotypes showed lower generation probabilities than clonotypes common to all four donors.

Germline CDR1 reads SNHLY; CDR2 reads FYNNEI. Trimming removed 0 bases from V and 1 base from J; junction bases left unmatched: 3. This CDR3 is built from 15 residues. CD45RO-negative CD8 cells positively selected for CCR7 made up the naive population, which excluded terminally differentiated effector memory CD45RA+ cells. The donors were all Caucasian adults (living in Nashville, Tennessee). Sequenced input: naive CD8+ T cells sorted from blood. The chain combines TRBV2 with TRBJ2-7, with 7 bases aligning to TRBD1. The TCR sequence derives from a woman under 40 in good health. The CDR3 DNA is TGTGCCAGCAGTGAAGCGACAGGGCGGTCCTACGAGCAGTACTTC. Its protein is CASSEATGRSYEQYF.